This T cell receptor (beta chain) was sequenced during a study of T-cell memory formation after mild COVID-19. General observations from the study: In pre-infection memory, a portion of responding clones appeared, which suggested that cross-reactive memory joined.

This clonotype came up many times. Its antigen is unknown. TCRdb re-called the 5' RACE reads through MiXCR, storing one row per CDR3 protein. The table shows around 120,000 distinct CDR3 sequences, with approximately 16% occurring only once. Trimming pared 4 bases from V and 4 bases from J, leaving 17 bases between. The CDR3 consists of 14 residues. Germline V gives CDR1 DFQATT, CDR2 SNEGSKA (reference sequence). This TCR was recovered from an adult woman who had mild COVID-19 (a few samples of this study predate the infection). Cell type and time point are not known. The chain is built from TRBV20-1 and TRBJ2-7; perhaps TRBD2 as D (6 bases). Sequencing was carried out using PBMCs or a T cell subset sorted from them (not recorded which). This CDR3 reads CSANPLAKRYEQYF. Here the CDR3 DNA reads TGCAGTGCTAATCCACTAGCAAAACGGTACGAGCAGTACTTC.